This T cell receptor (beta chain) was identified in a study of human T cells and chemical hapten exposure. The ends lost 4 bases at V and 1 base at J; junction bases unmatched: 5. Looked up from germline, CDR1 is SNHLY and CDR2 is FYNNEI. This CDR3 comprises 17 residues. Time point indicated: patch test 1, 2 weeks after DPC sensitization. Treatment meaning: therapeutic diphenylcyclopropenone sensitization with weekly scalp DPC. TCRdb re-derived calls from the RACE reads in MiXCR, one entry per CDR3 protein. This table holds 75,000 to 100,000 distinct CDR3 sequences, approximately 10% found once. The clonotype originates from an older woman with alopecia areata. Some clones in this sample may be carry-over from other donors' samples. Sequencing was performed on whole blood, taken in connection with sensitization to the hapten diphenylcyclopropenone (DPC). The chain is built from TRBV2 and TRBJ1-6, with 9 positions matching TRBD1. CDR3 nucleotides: TGTGCCAGCAGTGGGGGGGACAGGGATTCCTATAATTCACCCCTCCACTTT. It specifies CASSGGDRDSYNSPLHF.